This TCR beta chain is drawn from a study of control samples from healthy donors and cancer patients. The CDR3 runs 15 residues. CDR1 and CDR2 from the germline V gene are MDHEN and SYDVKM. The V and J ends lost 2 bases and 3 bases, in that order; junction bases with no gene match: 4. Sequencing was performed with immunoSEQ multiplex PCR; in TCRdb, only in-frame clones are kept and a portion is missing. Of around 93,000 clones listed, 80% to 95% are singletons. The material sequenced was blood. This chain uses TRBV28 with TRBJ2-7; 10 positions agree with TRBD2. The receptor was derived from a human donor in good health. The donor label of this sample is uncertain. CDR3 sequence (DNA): TGTGCCAGCAGTTTAGTAGCGGGGGGAAACTACGAGCAGTACTTC. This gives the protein CASSLVAGGNYEQYF.